These 20 T cell receptor beta chains originate from one sample sequenced in a study of regulatory T cells in long-lasting Graves disease. Researchers made TCR beta libraries by using iRepertoire HTBI primers and running Arm-PCR on CDR3 regions. TCRdb used MiXCR to reprocess the multiplex PCR reads, holding one entry per CDR3 protein. The table records almost 450,000 distinct CDR3 sequences, less than 20% of them present only once. Sample time point: newly diagnosed GD, antithyroid drugs for less than 3 months. PBMC-derived RNA was used for the TCR library. The same data also went into a second study, on T cells in Graves' hyperthyroidism and ophthalmopathy.

Sequenced material: peripheral blood mononuclear cells (PBMCs), taken at new diagnosis, from a patient treated with antithyroid drugs. These receptors originate from a woman aged 25 to 45 with Graves disease.

This clonotype came up many times. The V gene is TRBV24-1, the J gene TRBJ1-5; D unresolved. With 1 base removed from V and 0 bases from J, the gap between germline ends came to 3 bases. The germline gives CDR1 KGHDR, CDR2 SFDVKD. The CDR3 spans 14 residues. The CDR3 DNA reads TGTGCCACCAGTGATTTCCCTAGCAATCAGCCCCAGCATTTT. It translates to CATSDFPSNQPQHF.

This clonotype was observed many times. This sequence joins TRBV20-1 and TRBJ2-5; tentatively, D is TRBD1 or TRBD2 (6 bases each). V gave up 5 bases and J gave up 6 bases, with 25 bases separating them. The CDR3 runs to 16 residues. Germline loops: CDR1 DFQATT, CDR2 SNEGSKA (reference sequence). CDR3 residues: CSARRDGQTRRQTQYF. Written as DNA, the CDR3 is TGCAGTGCTCGGCGGGACGGACAGACTAGGAGGCAGACCCAGTACTTC.

This clonotype has a count of ten or more. The CDR3: CASSGRGVDGYTF. The DNA of the CDR3 is TGTGCCAGTAGCGGTCGGGGGGTTGATGGCTACACCTTC. The gene calls are TRBV28 and TRBJ1-2, with D maybe TRBD1 (5 bases). CDR1 MDHEN and CDR2 SYDVKM come from the germline V gene. This CDR3 spans 13 amino acids. V was pared by 9 bases and J by 6 bases, with 17 bases between.

The chain carries TRBV5-1 and TRBJ1-1, with D hard to call. The germline V gene has CDR1 SGHRS and CDR2 YFSETQ. Deletions cut 1 base from V and 5 bases from J, with 12 bases between. CDR3 size: 14 residues. DNA of the CDR3: TGCGCCAGCAGCTTGTCATGGGTTTGGACTGAAGCTTTCTTT. As protein: CASSLSWVWTEAFF.

This clonotype was picked up many times. This chain uses TRBV29-1 with TRBJ1-2; 7 positions agree with TRBD1. This CDR3 comprises 12 residues. Germline CDR1 and CDR2: SQVTM and ANQGSEA. The J segment lost 5 bases and the V segment lost 6 bases, leaving 6 bases of the junction unmatched. The CDR3 sequence: CSVPGQKYGYTF. The CDR3 coding sequence is TGCAGCGTCCCGGGACAGAAATATGGCTACACCTTC.

This clonotype was counted ten times or more. V usage is TRBV20-1 and J usage is TRBJ2-7; D may be TRBD2 (6 bases). This CDR3 is 13 amino acids long. The V gene lost 3 bases and the J gene lost 4 bases, with 13 bases spanning the gap. Germline CDR1 is DFQATT and CDR2 is SNEGSKA (reference sequence). CDR3 in amino acids: CSASGDSPYEQYF. For the CDR3, the DNA is TGCAGTGCTAGTGGGGACTCTCCTTACGAGCAGTACTTC.

The sample holds many counts of this clonotype. The chain carries TRBV20-1 and TRBJ2-2; TRBD2 matches 7 bases. This CDR3 is 15 amino acids long. CDR1 DFQATT and CDR2 SNEGSKA come from the germline V gene (reference sequence). Losses at the gene ends were 0 bases for V and 2 bases for J; bases not matched to a gene: 3. CDR3 DNA: TGCAGTGCTAGAGACGGGAGGCACAACACCGGGGAGCTGTTTTTT. Translated: CSARDGRHNTGELFF.

This clonotype was observed at least ten times. The chain employs TRBV18 and TRBJ2-7, with TRBD1 identical over 7 bases. The V gene end was trimmed by 6 bases and the J gene end by 1 base; junction bases not matched to a gene: 12. The germline V gene has CDR1 KGHSH and CDR2 LQKENI. The CDR3 consists of 16 residues. CDR3 sequence: CASSPRPQGVSYEQYF. CDR3 DNA sequence: TGTGCCAGCTCCCCTCGGCCCCAGGGGGTGTCCTACGAGCAGTACTTC.

This clonotype was picked up many times. The V and J genes are TRBV11-2 and TRBJ2-3, with 8 bases lining up with TRBD2. The V gene's germline CDR1 is SGHAT and CDR2 FQNNGV. Trimming cost V 1 base and J 4 bases; bases outside gene matches: 4. This CDR3 comprises 15 residues. CDR3: CASSLVGLGADTQYF. The CDR3 DNA follows: TGTGCCAGCAGCTTAGTGGGACTAGGTGCAGATACGCAGTATTTT.

V gene TRBV27 combines with J gene TRBJ1-2; possibly TRBD1 for D (6 bases). The CDR3 contains 14 residues. V lost 2 bases and J 4 bases, leaving 11 bases between the germline ends. CDR1 is MNHEY, CDR2 SMNVEV, per germline (reference sequence). The chain's CDR3 is CASSLQGSSYGYTF. For the CDR3, the DNA is TGTGCCAGCAGTTTACAGGGGTCTAGCTATGGCTACACCTTC.

This clonotype showed up many times. The J gene is TRBJ1-2, the V gene TRBV19; D not resolved. Trimming removed 7 bases at V and 4 bases at J, with 10 bases between. CDR1 LNHDA and CDR2 SQIVND come from the germline V gene (reference sequence). The length of the CDR3 is 12 residues. CDR3: CASTQSTYGYTF. As DNA, the CDR3 is TGTGCCAGTACCCAGAGCACCTATGGCTACACCTTC. Full variable domain (missing parts from reference TRBV19 and TRBJ1-2): DGGITQSPKYLFRKEGQNVTLSCEQNLNHDAMYWYRQDPGQGLRLIYYSQIVNDFQKGDIAEGYSVSREKKESFPLTVTSAQKNPTAFYLCASTQSTYGYTFGSGTRLTVV.

The gene calls are TRBV18 and TRBJ1-5; possibly TRBD1 for D (5 bases). Germline V gene sequence: CDR1 KGHSH, CDR2 LQKENI. V was clipped by 2 bases and J by 0 bases, with 17 bases between them. The length of the CDR3 is 18 residues. CDR3 sequence: CASSPFGTDKNSNQPQHF. CDR3 sequence (DNA): TGTGCCAGCTCACCATTTGGGACGGATAAAAATAGCAATCAGCCCCAGCATTTT.

The rearrangement uses TRBV6-5 and TRBJ2-1; TRBD2 might be the D (5 bases). The J call may be wrong; the DNA end is better matched by TRBJ2-5. CDR3 size: 14 residues. In germline, CDR1 is MNHEY, CDR2 SVGAGI. The CDR3 region has the DNA TGTGCCAGCAGTTACTCGTGGGGAGAAGAGACCCAGTACTTC. Translation: CASSYSWGEETQYF.

This clonotype was observed at least ten times. This sequence joins TRBV29-1 and TRBJ1-2; 8 bases match TRBD1. The CDR3 spans 14 residues. Trimming took 7 bases from V and 4 from J; bases not matched to a gene: 11. Germline loops: CDR1 SQVTM, CDR2 ANQGSEA. This chain's CDR3 is CSALPSTGVYGYTF. CDR3 DNA: TGCAGCGCCCTTCCCTCGACAGGGGTCTATGGCTACACCTTC. Combining the CDR3 with reference TRBV29-1 and TRBJ1-2 gives the whole variable domain SAVISQKPSRDICQRGTSLTIQCQVDSQVTMMFWYRQQPGQSLTLIATANQGSEATYESGFVIDKFPISRPNLTFSTLTVSNMSPEDSSIYLCSALPSTGVYGYTFGSGTRLTVV.

With respect to this clonotype: A much more abundant neighbour one base away suggests this may be a read error. The gene calls are TRBV5-1 and TRBJ2-7; the match to TRBD1 covers 7 bases. The germline V gene has CDR1 SGHRS and CDR2 YFSETQ. This CDR3 has 14 amino acids. CDR3 residues: CASSPGTEVYEQYF. Written as DNA, the CDR3 is TGTGCCAGCAGCCCCGGGACAGAAGTCTACGAGCAGTACTTC.

V is TRBV19 and J is TRBJ2-7; 8 bases are shared with TRBD2. CDR1 is LNHDA and CDR2 is SQIVND in the germline V gene (reference sequence). The CDR3 consists of 15 residues. The J segment lost 4 bases and the V segment lost 6 bases, leaving 11 bases of the junction unmatched. In DNA, the CDR3 is TGTGCCAGTAGCCGTAGTGCGCTAGCGGGTTACGAGCAGTACTTC. Amino acid sequence: CASSRSALAGYEQYF.

This clonotype was observed a handful of times. The chain links TRBV7-6 to TRBJ1-4, with D maybe TRBD1 (5 bases). The CDR3 runs to 15 residues. Per the germline V gene, CDR1 is SGHVS and CDR2 is FNYEAQ. V was pared by 3 bases and J by 3 bases, with 11 bases between. CDR3 nucleotides: TGTGCCAGCAGCTTCGTTGGGGCGCCTAATGAAAAACTGTTTTTT. Its protein product is CASSFVGAPNEKLFF. Full variable domain (missing parts from reference TRBV7-6 and TRBJ1-4): GAGVSQSPRYKVTKRGQDVALRCDPISGHVSLYWYRQALGQGPEFLTYFNYEAQQDKSGLPNDRFSAERPEGSISTLTIQRTEQRDSAMYRCASSFVGAPNEKLFFGSGTQLSVL.

This clonotype was detected ten times or more. The rearrangement joins TRBV28 to TRBJ1-5, with 8 positions matching TRBD1. CDR1 and CDR2 (germline): MDHEN, SYDVKM. Trimming cost V 6 bases and J 3 bases; bases outside gene matches: 4. This CDR3 is 14 amino acids long. CDR3 amino acids: CASSWGQVNQPQHF. The CDR3 DNA follows: TGTGCCAGCAGCTGGGGACAGGTCAATCAGCCCCAGCATTTT.

This clonotype was observed many times. The V and J genes are TRBV10-3 and TRBJ1-5; TRBD1 is a possible D gene (5 bases). The length of the CDR3 is 13 residues. Trimming shortened V by 8 bases and J by 5 bases, and 13 bases separated the two germline ends. Per the germline V gene, CDR1 is ENHRY and CDR2 is SYGVKD. Here the CDR3 reads CAICADSYQPQHF. The CDR3 coding sequence is TGTGCCATCTGCGCAGACAGTTATCAGCCCCAGCATTTT.

This clonotype was detected ten times or more. The rearrangement links TRBV7-8 to TRBJ2-4, with 7 bases that match TRBD2. With 5 bases clipped from V and 0 bases from J, the junction kept 4 bases outside the gene matches. The CDR3 covers 15 residues. Germline V gene lookup returns CDR1 SGHVS and CDR2 FQNEAQ. For the CDR3, the DNA is TGTGCCAGCAGCCCTCGGGGGGAAGCCAAAAACATTCAGTACTTC. Protein product: CASSPRGEAKNIQYF.